The 20 T cell receptor beta chains listed next were all sequenced from one sample in a study of cytomegalovirus exposure and HLA in healthy donors. 60 Vbeta and 13 Jbeta primers were used in PCR. Some clones are missing from TCRdb's copy, which holds only in-frame ones; the method was immunoSEQ multiplex PCR. The profile shows some 91,000 clones, around nine tenths of them singletons. Material for sequencing was PBMCs. The receptors come from a man younger than 45 in good health and CMV-seropositive.

This clone appeared a single time. The chain uses TRBV4-2 and TRBJ2-1; 8 nucleotides agree with TRBD2. CDR1 is LGHNA and CDR2 is YNFKEQ in the germline V gene. V shed 0 bases, J shed 12 bases, and the junction held 4 bases outside the gene matches. CDR3 length: 13 residues. In nucleotides, the CDR3 is TGTGCCAGCAGCCAAGATTCTGCGGGAGGGCAGTTCTTC. Its translation is CASSQDSAGGQFF.

This chain connects TRBV5-1 to TRBJ2-5; D perhaps matches TRBD1 (6 bases). V lost 0 bases and J lost 5, with 11 bases in between. Germline loops: CDR1 SGHRS, CDR2 YFSETQ. This CDR3 comprises 14 residues. CDR3 sequence reads: CASSLDGTRETQYF. The CDR3 DNA sequence: TGCGCCAGCAGCTTGGATGGGACACGGGAGACCCAGTACTTC.

This clone was seen a few times. V is TRBV2 and J is TRBJ2-4, with 7 positions matching TRBD2. The CDR3 totals 13 residues. The germline gives CDR1 SNHLY, CDR2 FYNNEI. The V segment lost 8 bases and the J segment 4 bases; nucleotides outside the gene matches: 5. Written as DNA, the CDR3 is TGTGCCAGCGCTGGGGAGGGTAAAAACATTCAGTACTTC. Translating gives CASAGEGKNIQYF.

This clone occurred once. Other DNA sequences in the sample encode the same CDR3. The CDR3: CASSAGQGGTEAFF. CDR3 sequence (DNA): TGCGCCAGCAGCGCCGGACAGGGGGGGACTGAAGCTTTCTTT. The rearrangement links TRBV5-1 to TRBJ1-1; 10 nucleotides align to TRBD1. The CDR3 spans 14 residues. V lost 4 bases to trimming and J lost 5 bases; unmatched junction nucleotides: 5. Germline V gene lookup returns CDR1 SGHRS and CDR2 YFSETQ.

J is TRBJ1-5 and V is TRBV5-1; D is undetermined. V was pared by 0 bases and J by 5 bases, with 12 bases between. The CDR3 is made up of 15 amino acids. The germline CDR1 and CDR2 sequences are SGHRS and YFSETQ. This CDR3 reads CASSLAGEVYQPQHF. The CDR3 DNA sequence: TGCGCCAGCAGCTTGGCTGGGGAGGTTTATCAGCCCCAGCATTTT.

A single count supports this clone. This sequence joins TRBV4-1 and TRBJ2-7, with D perhaps matching TRBD2 (5 bases). Trimming took 3 bases from V and 0 from J, leaving 12 bases between them. Germline CDR1 reads MGHRA; CDR2 reads YSYEKL. The CDR3 totals 15 residues. The CDR3 nucleotides read TGCGCCAGCAGCCATTCCCGGACTGTCTCCTACGAGCAGTACTTC. Its translation is CASSHSRTVSYEQYF.

V is TRBV6-1 and J is TRBJ1-5, with TRBD1 as a possible D gene (6 bases). V lost 3 bases to trimming and J lost 6 bases, with 18 bases between them. This CDR3 contains 16 residues. Germline CDR1 reads MNHNS; CDR2 reads SASEGT. The CDR3 region is CASSDPGGARSQPQHF. In DNA form, the CDR3 reads TGTGCCAGCAGTGATCCGGGGGGGGCGCGGAGTCAGCCCCAGCATTTT.

J is TRBJ2-2 and V is TRBV10-1; TRBD2 matches at 9 bases. Germline V gene lookup returns CDR1 WNHNN and CDR2 SYGVQD (reference sequence). J lost 3 bases, V lost 3 bases, and 5 bases had no gene match. This CDR3 region has 16 residues. The CDR3 is CASSEEEREDTGELFF. DNA for the CDR3: TGCGCCAGCAGTGAAGAAGAGCGGGAGGACACCGGGGAGCTGTTTTTT.

This chain connects TRBV19 to TRBJ2-1; 9 nucleotides line up with TRBD2. This CDR3 contains 16 residues. Trimming cost V 3 bases and J 4 bases; bases outside gene matches: 7. Germline assignment: CDR1 LNHDA and CDR2 SQIVND (reference sequence). The CDR3 loop reads CASSISGLAPYNEQFF. The CDR3 DNA reads as TGTGCCAGTAGTATCAGCGGACTAGCGCCATACAATGAGCAGTTCTTC.

The chain couples TRBV5-1 to TRBJ2-2; 7 positions agree with TRBD2. From germline, CDR1 is SGHRS and CDR2 YFSETQ. The trim removed 4 bases at V and 5 bases at J, leaving 11 bases unmatched. This CDR3 comprises 16 residues. The CDR3 DNA is TGCGCCAGCAGCGATAAGCGGTGGGGAGGGACCGGGGAGCTGTTTTTT. Its protein is CASSDKRWGGTGELFF.

The rearrangement joins TRBV10-3 to TRBJ2-7; 11 bases match TRBD1. The CDR3 totals 16 residues. Germline CDR1 ENHRY, CDR2 SYGVKD. J gave up 7 bases and V 0 bases, and 8 bases lay outside the gene matches. The CDR3 is CAISESHGQGAGEQYF. CDR3 sequence (DNA): TGTGCCATCAGTGAGTCCCATGGACAGGGGGCTGGAGAGCAGTACTTC.

This chain connects TRBV29-1 to TRBJ2-5, with D possibly TRBD2 on 6 matching bases. Gene TRBJ2-7 matches the end of the DNA better, so the J call may be wrong. This CDR3 has 13 residues. The V gene's germline CDR1 is SQVTM and CDR2 ANQGSEA. This CDR3 is CSVEASESYEQYF. The CDR3 region has the DNA TGCAGCGTTGAGGCTAGCGAAAGCTACGAGCAGTACTTC.

This CDR3 reads CASSPGTGKETQYF. CDR3 DNA sequence: TGTGCCAGCTCACCAGGGACAGGGAAAGAGACCCAGTACTTC. The V call is TRBV18, the J call TRBJ2-5; TRBD1 matches 9 bases. The J segment lost 3 bases and the V segment lost 2 bases, leaving 1 base of the junction unmatched. Germline loops: CDR1 KGHSH, CDR2 LQKENI. The CDR3 extends over 14 amino acids. Supplemented by reference TRBV18 and TRBJ2-5, the full variable domain reads NAGVMQNPRHLVRRRGQEARLRCSPMKGHSHVYWYRQLPEEGLKFMVYLQKENIIDESGMPKERFSAEFPKEGPSILRIQQVVRGDSAAYFCASSPGTGKETQYFGPGTRLLVL.

The chain couples TRBV4-1 to TRBJ2-1; 10 nucleotides align to TRBD2. This CDR3 is 17 amino acids long. Looked up from germline, CDR1 is MGHRA and CDR2 is YSYEKL. V gave up 4 bases and J gave up 6 bases; unmatched junction bases: 12. The CDR3 here is CASSPRRAGGEPNEQFF. CDR3 DNA sequence: TGCGCCAGCAGCCCTCGTAGAGCGGGAGGGGAACCCAATGAGCAGTTCTTC.

This sequence joins TRBV7-9 and TRBJ2-3, with 8 bases aligning to TRBD2. CDR1 and CDR2 (germline): SEHNR, FQNEAQ (reference sequence). Trimming at V came to 8 bases and at J to 3 bases, leaving 7 bases not matched to a gene. The CDR3 length is 14 residues. CDR3 bases: TGTGCCAGCGACTTCGGGGGGGGGACAGATACGCAGTATTTT. It yields the protein CASDFGGGTDTQYF.

This chain connects TRBV7-9 to TRBJ2-2, with TRBD1 matching 7 bases. CDR1 SEHNR and CDR2 FQNEAQ come from the germline V gene (reference sequence). V shed 4 bases and J 1 base; nucleotides not matched to a gene: 6. The CDR3 spans 16 residues. This CDR3 is CASSSHRGRNTGELFF. Here the CDR3 DNA reads TGTGCCAGCAGCTCCCACAGGGGAAGGAACACCGGGGAGCTGTTTTTT.

V and J are TRBV5-5 and TRBJ2-5; 7 bases are a match to TRBD1. The CDR3 covers 14 residues. V shed 6 bases, J shed 4 bases, and the junction held 9 bases outside the gene matches. Germline CDR1 reads SGHKS; CDR2 reads YYEKEE (reference sequence). Here the CDR3 DNA reads TGTGCCAGCACCACCGACAGGGTTGGAGAGACCCAGTACTTC. It specifies CASTTDRVGETQYF.

The V gene is TRBV5-1, the J gene TRBJ2-1; 9 bases agree with TRBD1. The germline CDR1 and CDR2 sequences are SGHRS and YFSETQ. The CDR3 is made up of 18 amino acids. Trimming took 0 bases from V and 6 from J; bases not matched to a gene: 13. CDR3 coding DNA: TGCGCCAGCAGCTTGGCCAACAACAGGGGGCCCAATACCAATGAGCAGTTCTTC. Its translation: CASSLANNRGPNTNEQFF.

The chain joins TRBV21-1 to TRBJ1-1; TRBD1 reflects the table's D call only, with no check against the DNA. TRBV21-1 is a known pseudogene. This CDR3 is built from 15 residues. CDR3 bases: TGTGCCAGCAGCACCAGGGACAGTCTGAAGACTGAAGCTTTCTTT. Protein sequence: CASSTRDSLKTEAFF.

A remark on this clone: One end of the junction varies from germline; a read error may be responsible. The rearrangement joins TRBV7-7 to TRBJ2-3, with a possible D match to TRBD1 (7 bases). Germline CDR1 SSHAT, CDR2 FNYEAQ (reference sequence). The CDR3 loop spans 15 amino acids. DNA for the CDR3: TGTGCTAGCAGCTTGGGCGGTCAGGGGGGCGATACGCAGTATTTT. Translating gives CASSLGGQGGDTQYF.